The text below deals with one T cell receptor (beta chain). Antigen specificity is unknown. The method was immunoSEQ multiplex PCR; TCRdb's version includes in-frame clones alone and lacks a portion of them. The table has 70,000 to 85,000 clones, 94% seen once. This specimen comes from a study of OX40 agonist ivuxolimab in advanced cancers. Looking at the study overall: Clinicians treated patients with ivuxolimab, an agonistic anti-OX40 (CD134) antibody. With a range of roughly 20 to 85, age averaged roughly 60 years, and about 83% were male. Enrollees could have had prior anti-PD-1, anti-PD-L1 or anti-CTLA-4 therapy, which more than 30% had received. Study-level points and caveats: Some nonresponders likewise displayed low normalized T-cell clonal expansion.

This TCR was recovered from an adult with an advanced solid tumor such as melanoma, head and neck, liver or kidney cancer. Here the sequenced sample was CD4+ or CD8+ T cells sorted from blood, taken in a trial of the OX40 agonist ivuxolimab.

The CDR3 region is CASSYFSGANVLTF. As DNA, the CDR3 is TGTGCCAGCAGTTACTTCTCTGGGGCCAACGTCCTGACTTTC. The rearrangement uses TRBV6-5 and TRBJ2-6; D gene unclear. V lost 1 base and J lost 0, with 1 base in between. CDR1 is MNHEY and CDR2 is SVGAGI in the germline V gene. The CDR3 sequence is 14 residues long.